The clone carrying this TCR beta chain was detected a few times. The antigen is undetermined. One entry per CDR3 protein results from TCRdb running MiXCR on the 5' RACE reads. Of fewer than 250,000 distinct CDR3 sequences in the sample, 10% to 13% were seen once. This entry comes from a study of T-cell memory formation after mild COVID-19. Study-wide points: SARS-CoV-2 specificity of second-wave clones peaking day 37 was unconfirmed. From day 15 to 85, contracting clones were balanced between CD4 and CD8, whereas later expanders leaned toward CD4+.

This clonotype was sampled from a man between 18 and 35 years old who had mild COVID-19 (a few samples of this study predate the infection). Cell type and time point are not known. Sequencing was done on a sample of PBMCs or a T cell subset sorted from them (not recorded which).

CDR3 in DNA: TGCGCCAGCAGCCAGCCGACAGCGAACACCGGGGAGCTGTTTTTT. Residues: CASSQPTANTGELFF. V and J are TRBV4-3 and TRBJ2-2, with a tentative D call TRBD1 (5 bases). The V end was cut by 3 bases, the J end by 0 bases, with 8 bases between. Germline assignment: CDR1 LGHNA and CDR2 YSLEER. The CDR3 is 15 amino acids.